This T cell receptor beta chain is drawn from a study of blood T cells in healthy people across ages. Each sample had at least 7 million PBMCs isolated. Per sample, at least 5 micrograms of total RNA were extracted. General study points: One million T cells yielded diversity estimates that were considered underestimates. Because donor CMV status was unknown, expanded clonotype changes were possibly confounded.

This clonotype has only a few counts. The target antigen is unknown. Germline-derived CDR1 and CDR2 are SEHNR and FQNEAQ (reference sequence). V lost 11 bases to trimming and J lost 7 bases; unmatched junction nucleotides: 6. CDR3 length: 12 residues. Next came a second PCR, run for about 6 to 12 cycles, which used a sample-barcoded 5' primer along with a J-beta primer mix. Each CDR3 protein is one row after TCRdb ran MiXCR on the 5' RACE reads. In the table there are around 800,000 distinct CDR3 sequences, around 45% of which are singletons. The receptor's source is an elderly man in good health. The chain has TRBV7-9 and TRBJ1-2; 11 positions match TRBD1. Sequenced input: blood. The CDR3 DNA sequence: TGTGCCGTCTTCGGGACAGGGGGTGGCTACACCTTC. This codes for CAVFGTGGGYTF.